A single sample is the source of the 22 T cell receptor beta chains below, sequenced in a study of glioma-infiltrating T cells. Amplification of TCR alpha and beta CDR3 regions from RNA used iRepertoire nested multiplex PCR. TCRdb redid the calling of the multiplex PCR reads with MiXCR, one entry per CDR3 protein. The table shows approximately 88,000 distinct CDR3 sequences, with 20% to 25% occurring only once. Sequenced sample: glioma tissue, nonneoplastic brain tissue, or PBMCs (not recorded which). The source is a human donor with low-grade glioma or glioblastoma, undergoing nonglioma brain surgery, or in good health (not recorded which).

The chain couples TRBV2 to TRBJ2-1; 12 nucleotides agree with TRBD2. Trimming took 2 bases from V and 7 from J; bases not matched to a gene: 0. The CDR3 loop spans 14 amino acids. Germline assignment: CDR1 SNHLY and CDR2 FYNNEI. This CDR3 is CASSETSGRNEQFF. The DNA of the CDR3 is TGTGCCAGCAGTGAAACTAGCGGGAGGAATGAGCAGTTCTTC.

The chain joins TRBV9 to TRBJ1-2; the D is unclear. The CDR3 spans 13 residues. V lost 3 bases, J lost 8 bases, and 14 bases lay in between. Germline lookup yields CDR1 SGDLS and CDR2 YYNGEE. The CDR3: CASSERQRPGYTF. CDR3 DNA sequence: TGTGCCAGCAGCGAGCGCCAACGCCCAGGCTACACCTTC.

The V call is TRBV7-2, the J call TRBJ2-7; D is perhaps TRBD2 (5 bases). CDR3 size: 11 residues. Germline loops: CDR1 SGHTA, CDR2 FQGNSA. V lost 7 bases and J lost 3, with 7 bases in between. CDR3 DNA sequence: TGTGCCAGCAAAGGAGGCTACGAGCAGTACTTC. Translation: CASKGGYEQYF.

This clonotype was recorded at least ten times. The chain uses TRBV27 and TRBJ1-5, with TRBD1 as a possible D gene (5 bases). Germline V gene sequence: CDR1 MNHEY, CDR2 SMNVEV (reference sequence). The CDR3 totals 17 residues. V gave up 5 bases and J gave up 7 bases, with 24 bases separating them. Here the CDR3 reads CASSPQQGTGFGQPQHF. The CDR3 DNA is TGTGCCAGCAGTCCCCAGCAGGGTACAGGTTTTGGGCAGCCCCAGCATTTT.

This clonotype was seen more than once but under ten times. The V gene is TRBV4-2, the J gene TRBJ2-7; the match to TRBD2 covers 7 bases. Trimming at V came to 4 bases and at J to 1 base, leaving 4 bases not matched to a gene. The CDR3 sequence is 14 residues long. CDR1 LGHNA and CDR2 YNFKEQ come from the germline V gene. In DNA form, the CDR3 reads TGTGCCAGCAGCCCTTTGGGAGGGTCCTACGAGCAGTACTTC. Translation gives CASSPLGGSYEQYF.

Notes on this clonotype: This sequence may be a read error, since a much larger clone differs from it by one base. V is TRBV29-1 and J is TRBJ1-1; D is unresolved. The CDR3 extends over 16 amino acids. V was pared by 0 bases and J by 2 bases, with 16 bases between. Per germline, CDR1 SQVTM and CDR2 ANQGSEA. CDR3 nucleotide sequence: TGCAGCGTTGAAGAATCACGGAGGAGTATAAACACTGAAGCTTTCTTT. This codes for CSVEESRRSINTEAFF.

The sample holds one count of this clonotype. This rearrangement joins TRBV6-2 or TRBV6-3 to TRBJ2-5, with 7 bases that match TRBD1. The CDR3 totals 14 residues. Germline V lookup: CDR1 MNHEY, CDR2 SVGEGT. V shed 2 bases and J 5 bases; nucleotides not matched to a gene: 5. This chain's CDR3 is CASSYVGTAETQYF. As DNA, the CDR3 is TGTGCCAGCAGTTACGTCGGGACAGCCGAGACCCAGTACTTC.

There are many counts of this clonotype. The chain recombines TRBV18 with TRBJ2-7, with TRBD2 matching 9 bases. V dropped 5 bases and J dropped 4; count of bases not matched to a gene: 6. CDR1 is KGHSH, CDR2 LQKENI, per germline. The CDR3 sequence is 14 residues long. The CDR3 nucleotides read TGTGCCAGCTCAAAAATAGCGGGAGTTTACGAGCAGTACTTC. The encoded protein is CASSKIAGVYEQYF.

This clonotype has more than one count but fewer than ten. The chain combines TRBV3-1 with TRBJ2-1; 10 nucleotides line up with TRBD2. The CDR3 covers 17 residues. CDR1 LGHDT and CDR2 YNNKEL come from the germline V gene (reference sequence). V dropped 1 base and J dropped 8; count of bases not matched to a gene: 11. CDR3 nucleotides: TGTGCCAGCAGCCAAGGGCTAGCGGGAGATAAGAGGGATGAGCAGTTCTTC. Translated: CASSQGLAGDKRDEQFF.

There are many counts of this clonotype. The J gene is TRBJ1-4, the V gene TRBV27; 8 bases line up with TRBD1. The CDR3 runs 18 residues. The germline gives CDR1 MNHEY, CDR2 SMNVEV (reference sequence). After removal of 6 bases from V and 0 bases from J, the junction contained 12 bases not matched to a gene. CDR3 sequence (DNA): TGTGCCAGCAGCGAACGGACCAGGGGGCACGCAACTAATGAAAAACTGTTTTTT. It translates to CASSERTRGHATNEKLFF.

The table lists this clonotype with many counts. J is TRBJ2-3 and V is TRBV20-1; 12 positions agree with TRBD2. The CDR3 is made up of 16 amino acids. CDR1 and CDR2 (germline): DFQATT, SNEGSKA (reference sequence). V shed 6 bases, J shed 5 bases, and the junction held 12 bases outside the gene matches. The CDR3 is CSAPSSGRAVRDTQYF. CDR3 nucleotide sequence: TGCAGTGCCCCGTCTAGCGGGAGGGCCGTACGAGATACGCAGTATTTT.

This clonotype was recorded at least ten times. This rearrangement joins TRBV6-6 to TRBJ2-7, with D hard to call. Germline assignment: CDR1 MNHNY and CDR2 SVGAGI (reference sequence). With 2 bases removed from V and 7 bases from J, the gap between germline ends came to 6 bases. CDR3 length: 11 amino acids. This CDR3 reads CASSYRREQYF. In DNA, the CDR3 is TGTGCCAGCAGTTACAGGCGGGAGCAGTACTTC.

In its sample, this clonotype was seen many times. The chain joins TRBV20-1 to TRBJ2-7, with D tentatively TRBD1 (6 bases). Germline-derived CDR1 and CDR2 are DFQATT and SNEGSKA (reference sequence). This CDR3 spans 11 amino acids. V shed 3 bases and J shed 11 bases, with 14 bases lying between them. The CDR3 protein is CSASKEGVKYF. The DNA for the CDR3 is TGCAGTGCTAGCAAAGAGGGGGTGAAGTACTTC.

This clonotype was counted at least ten times. V and J are TRBV7-6 and TRBJ2-5; D uncertain. V gave up 7 bases and J gave up 1 base, with 10 bases separating them. The germline CDR1 and CDR2 sequences are SGHVS and FNYEAQ. The CDR3 has 13 amino acids. This CDR3 reads CASNERPQETQYF. CDR3 nucleotide sequence: TGTGCCAGCAACGAAAGGCCCCAAGAGACCCAGTACTTC.

This clonotype showed up many times. The chain is built from TRBV7-8 and TRBJ1-5; the D is unclear. The germline CDR1 and CDR2 sequences are SGHVS and FQNEAQ. V was shortened by 1 base and J by 1 base, with 8 bases between the two germline ends. CDR3 length: 15 residues. This CDR3 reads CASSLVGGSNQPQHF. The DNA for the CDR3 is TGTGCCAGCAGCTTAGTTGGCGGAAGCAATCAGCCCCAGCATTTT.

The chain carries TRBV7-2 and TRBJ2-3; 9 bases match TRBD2. Trimming took 1 base from V and 2 from J; bases not matched to a gene: 4. The CDR3 totals 16 residues. The germline V gene encodes CDR1 SGHTA and CDR2 FQGNSA. CDR3 residues: CASSLGSGGITDTQYF. The CDR3 DNA is TGTGCCAGCAGCTTAGGAAGCGGGGGGATCACAGATACGCAGTATTTT.

This chain uses TRBV3-1 with TRBJ1-2; no clear D. Trimming shortened V by 4 bases and J by 6 bases, and 15 bases separated the two germline ends. Per the germline V gene, CDR1 is LGHDT and CDR2 is YNNKEL (reference sequence). This CDR3 has 14 amino acids. The CDR3 loop reads CASSLTTVLNGYTF. CDR3 bases: TGTGCCAGCAGCCTAACAACCGTCCTAAATGGCTACACCTTC. Full variable domain (outside the CDR3, taken from reference TRBV3-1 and TRBJ1-2): DTAVSQTPKYLVTQMGNDKSIKCEQNLGHDTMYWYKQDSKKFLKIMFSYNNKELIINETVPNRFSPKSPDKAHLNLHINSLELGDSAVYFCASSLTTVLNGYTFGSGTRLTVV.

This clonotype was recorded at least ten times. The CDR3 DNA is TGCGCCAGCAGCTGGGGGGGAGCTGAAGCTTTCTTT. As protein: CASSWGGAEAFF. The V gene is TRBV5-1, the J gene TRBJ1-1, with D perhaps TRBD1 (5 bases). V shed 3 bases and J shed 6 bases, with 9 bases lying between them. The germline CDR1 and CDR2 sequences are SGHRS and YFSETQ. This CDR3 has 12 amino acids.

The V call is TRBV5-1, the J call TRBJ1-1; D perhaps matches TRBD1 (5 bases). The CDR3 contains 14 residues. Germline loops: CDR1 SGHRS, CDR2 YFSETQ. Trimming took 4 bases from V and 2 from J, leaving 12 bases between them. DNA for the CDR3: TGCGCCAGCAGCCAACTACAGGTAAACACTGAAGCTTTCTTT. Protein: CASSQLQVNTEAFF.

This clonotype was seen at least ten times. V is TRBV4-1 and J is TRBJ1-5; D is uncertain. V gave up 3 bases and J gave up 4 bases, with 10 bases separating them. This CDR3 is built from 14 residues. Per the germline V gene, CDR1 is MGHRA and CDR2 is YSYEKL. The CDR3 here is CASSHDGRNQPQHF. The CDR3 DNA reads as TGCGCCAGCAGCCACGACGGGAGAAATCAGCCCCAGCATTTT.

The chain carries TRBV7-2 and TRBJ2-5; no reliable D call. Germline CDR1 is SGHTA and CDR2 is FQGNSA. The V end lost 5 bases, the J end lost 4 bases, and 11 bases lay between the germline ends. This CDR3 contains 13 residues. The CDR3 DNA reads TGTGCCAGCAGCCCATCTAGGAGAGAGACCCAGTACTTC. Protein product: CASSPSRRETQYF.

On this clonotype itself: At one boundary the junction diverges from the germline segment, which might be a read error. CDR3 residues: CANSLSTGNEQFF. The DNA for the CDR3 is TGCGCCAACAGCTTGTCGACAGGCAATGAGCAGTTCTTC. V usage is TRBV5-1 and J usage is TRBJ2-1; D possibly corresponds to TRBD1 (6 bases). The CDR3 runs 13 residues. Germline loops: CDR1 SGHRS, CDR2 YFSETQ. Full variable domain (rest looked up from reference TRBV5-1 and TRBJ2-1): KAGVTQTPRYLIKTRGQQVTLSCSPISGHRSVSWYQQTPGQGLQFLFEYFSETQRNKGNFPGRFSGRQFSNSRSEMNVSTLELGDSALYLCANSLSTGNEQFFGPGTRLTVL.